Following are 16 T cell receptor beta chains from one sample sequenced in a study of CD8+ T cells in alopecia areata. Treatment noted: oral pan-JAK inhibitor, 5-10 mg twice daily. Extraction and reverse transcription of RNA yielded cDNA as the sequencing template. TCRdb's table, derived via immunoSEQ multiplex PCR, lists solely in-frame clones and lacks some. The sample carries around 100,000 clones, approximately 84% recorded once. Sequenced material: CD8+ T cells sorted from blood, taken at roughly week 30, from a patient treated with tofacitinib. These receptors came from a human donor with alopecia areata.

Turning to this clone: The junction shows a germline mismatch at one end, possibly a read error. The rearrangement joins TRBV29-1 to TRBJ1-2, with TRBD1 matching 8 bases. CDR1 is SQVTM and CDR2 is ANQGSEA in the germline V gene. The CDR3 has 12 residues. The CDR3 sequence: CSVVGQDYGYTF. In DNA, the CDR3 is TGCAGCGTTGTGGGACAGGACTACGGCTACACCTTC. Full variable domain (outside the CDR3, taken from reference TRBV29-1 and TRBJ1-2): SAVISQKPSRDICQRGTSLTIQCQVDSQVTMMFWYRQQPGQSLTLIATANQGSEATYESGFVIDKFPISRPNLTFSTLTVSNMSPEDSSIYLCSVVGQDYGYTFGSGTRLTVV.

V is TRBV5-4 and J is TRBJ2-4, with D perhaps matching TRBD2 (6 bases). The germline V gene has CDR1 SGHNT and CDR2 YYREEE (reference sequence). V lost 0 bases to trimming and J lost 7 bases, with 11 bases between them. The CDR3 length is 14 residues. CDR3 in DNA: TGTGCCAGCAGCTTGGGTGGCGGGATGAACATTCAGTACTTC. This sequence encodes CASSLGGGMNIQYF.

The V and J genes are TRBV7-8 and TRBJ1-1; no reliable D call. CDR3 size: 16 residues. From germline, CDR1 is SGHVS and CDR2 FQNEAQ. V lost 1 base and J lost 1, with 13 bases in between. For the CDR3, the DNA is TGTGCCAGCAGCTTAGTCCCTGGTGGGAGGAACACTGAAGCTTTCTTT. It codes for CASSLVPGGRNTEAFF. Looking up the rest from reference TRBV7-8 and TRBJ1-1 gives the full variable domain: GAGVSQSPRYKVAKRGQDVALRCDPISGHVSLFWYQQALGQGPEFLTYFQNEAQLDKSGLPSDRFFAERPEGSVSTLKIQRTQQEDSAVYLCASSLVPGGRNTEAFFGQGTRLTVV.

This clone was seen more than once but under ten times. CDR3 coding DNA: TGCGCCAGCAGCGGAACAGGGGGCTACGAGCAGTACTTC. Translated: CASSGTGGYEQYF. The chain employs TRBV5-1 and TRBJ2-7; 8 nucleotides match TRBD1. The ends lost 4 bases at V and 3 bases at J; junction bases unmatched: 3. Germline CDR1 and CDR2: SGHRS and YFSETQ. The CDR3 sequence is 13 residues long.

V is TRBV7-9 and J is TRBJ2-3; no clear D. Trimming removed 4 bases at V and 1 base at J, with 9 bases between. CDR1 is SEHNR and CDR2 is FQNEAQ in the germline V gene (reference sequence). CDR3 size: 14 residues. The CDR3 DNA sequence: TGTGCCAGCAGCTCCCTAGACCGCACAGATACGCAGTATTTT. Residues: CASSSLDRTDTQYF.

This sequence joins TRBV7-9 and TRBJ2-5, with 7 bases aligning to TRBD1. Germline CDR1 reads SEHNR; CDR2 reads FQNEAQ (reference sequence). This CDR3 has 15 residues. V trimming: 5 bases; J trimming: 2 bases; junction bases outside the gene matches: 8. CDR3 region: CASSPRTGKQETQYF. The CDR3 DNA sequence: TGTGCCAGCAGCCCAAGGACAGGCAAACAAGAGACCCAGTACTTC.

V is TRBV7-9 and J is TRBJ2-1; D is perhaps TRBD2 (6 bases). Germline CDR1 SEHNR, CDR2 FQNEAQ (reference sequence). Deletions cut 5 bases from V and 2 bases from J, with 10 bases between. The CDR3 has 14 residues. The DNA of the CDR3 is TGTGCCAGCAGCCAGGAGGGACCCTACAATGAGCAGTTCTTC. Encoded protein: CASSQEGPYNEQFF.

The V and J genes are TRBV6-5 and TRBJ2-7; a weak D match, TRBD1 (7 bases). The germline gives CDR1 MNHEY, CDR2 SVGAGI. The CDR3 extends over 16 amino acids. With 0 bases removed from V and 6 bases from J, the gap between germline ends came to 18 bases. The CDR3 loop reads CASSYSEGARGGEQYF. CDR3 in DNA: TGTGCCAGCAGTTACTCAGAGGGGGCAAGGGGAGGCGAGCAGTACTTC.

This clone was detected only once. The rearrangement links TRBV9 to TRBJ2-1; D is unclear. With 0 bases removed from V and 9 bases from J, the gap between germline ends came to 4 bases. CDR1 is SGDLS and CDR2 is YYNGEE in the germline V gene. The CDR3 extends over 11 amino acids. The CDR3 reads CASSVGSEQFF. CDR3 DNA: TGTGCCAGCAGCGTAGGGAGTGAGCAGTTCTTC.

This chain uses TRBV12-5 with TRBJ1-5, with TRBD1 identical over 9 bases. Germline V gene data show CDR1 as LGHNT and CDR2 as FRNRAP. J lost 8 bases, V lost 5 bases, and 16 bases had no gene match. The CDR3 is 17 amino acids. CDR3 region: CASGLPGTGKGYKPQHF. The CDR3 coding sequence is TGTGCTAGTGGTCTCCCCGGGACAGGGAAGGGTTATAAGCCCCAGCATTTT.

This chain connects TRBV5-4 to TRBJ2-1; weak D call: TRBD2 (7 bases). CDR1 SGHNT and CDR2 YYREEE come from the germline V gene (reference sequence). V lost 7 bases and J lost 8, with 19 bases in between. The CDR3 runs to 14 residues. The CDR3 DNA reads as TGTGCCAGCGAGCTACGCGGGGGCGGGGATGAGCAGTTCTTC. It encodes CASELRGGGDEQFF.

This chain connects TRBV10-1 to TRBJ2-7; D could derive from TRBD1 or TRBD2 (6 bases each). This CDR3 has 20 amino acids. The V and J ends lost 6 bases and 6 bases respectively, with 36 bases between them. The germline V gene encodes CDR1 WNHNN and CDR2 SYGVQD (reference sequence). In DNA form, the CDR3 reads TGCGCCAGCAGAATTCAACAGACCACGACAGTGGGGGGCCGGTTGTTCGAGCAGTACTTC. Amino acid sequence: CASRIQQTTTVGGRLFEQYF.

This clone was seen a single time. The chain carries TRBV7-9 and TRBJ2-7; 10 bases line up with TRBD1. Germline loops: CDR1 SEHNR, CDR2 FQNEAQ (reference sequence). This CDR3 has 17 amino acids. Trimming at V came to 5 bases and at J to 3 bases, leaving 13 bases not matched to a gene. The CDR3 nucleotides are TGTGCCAGCAGCCCAAAGATCGGGACAGGGGACTTCTACGAGCAGTACTTC. Translating it yields CASSPKIGTGDFYEQYF.

The chain recombines TRBV6-5 with TRBJ2-7, with D possibly TRBD1 on 5 matching bases. Germline CDR1 is MNHEY and CDR2 is SVGAGI. Trimming stripped 2 bases from V and 2 bases from J, with 7 bases between. This CDR3 is built from 13 residues. DNA of the CDR3: TGTGCCAGCAGTTACCAGGACACCTACGAGCAGTACTTC. Amino acid sequence: CASSYQDTYEQYF.

This chain links TRBV23-1 with TRBJ2-7; tentative D call: TRBD2 (6 bases). TRBV23-1 falls under the ORF class, with uncertain function. Trimming left V 3 bases short and J 5 bases short, with 17 bases between. The CDR3 contains 15 residues. The CDR3 region has the DNA TGCGCCAGCAGTCACCCCGGAGGGGTTTCCCACGAGCAGTACTTC. This gives the protein CASSHPGGVSHEQYF.

This sequence joins TRBV7-9 and TRBJ2-7, with D hard to call. The length of the CDR3 is 13 residues. V lost 7 bases and J 1 base, leaving 11 bases between the germline ends. The germline V gene has CDR1 SEHNR and CDR2 FQNEAQ (reference sequence). The chain's CDR3 is CASTSGVSYEQYF. As DNA, the CDR3 is TGTGCCAGCACCTCTGGGGTTTCCTACGAGCAGTACTTC. The variable domain in full, completed from reference TRBV7-9 and TRBJ2-7, reads DTGVSQNPRHKITKRGQNVTFRCDPISEHNRLYWYRQTLGQGPEFLTYFQNEAQLEKSRLLSDRFSAERPKGSFSTLEIQRTEQGDSAMYLCASTSGVSYEQYFGPGTRLTVT.